This TCR beta chain was sequenced during a study of post-analysis software for immune sequencing data (dated by TCRdb to the mid-2010s). Broadly, across the study: Recorded disease courses included relapsing-remitting, secondary progressive and progressive-relapsing multiple sclerosis, with some patients lacking subtype annotation. A subset of samples was prepared in parallel using single-end sample barcoding, then pooled and co-amplified after Illumina adapter ligation. The patient repertoires were set against eleven to twelve previously published healthy control repertoires from donors whose ages ranged from roughly 6 to 26 years. Points the paper makes about the study in general: When samples were clustered directly using the F measure, samples prepared in the same batch co-clustered strongly, which prompted a batch-effect correction. Normalized Chao1 diversity was significantly lower in multiple sclerosis patients than controls, suggesting substantial peripheral T-cell clonal expansion. The multiple sclerosis patient group was slightly younger than the control group. Significantly higher frequencies in patients than in controls were found for several TRBV segments, including TRBV5-6, TRBV5-1 and TRBV20-1.

The library came from PCR. Instrument on record: Illumina HiSeq 2500. To reduce PCR and sequencing biases, unique molecular identifiers were incorporated into the TCR beta cDNA libraries. Every 1 to 10 million input T cells yielded approximately 500,000 cDNA molecules, meaning each molecule approximated one T cell. The same protocol used for the earlier healthy control dataset was applied to prepare and sequence the patient libraries. Samples belonging to the same batch were prepared together, multiplexed and sequenced on a shared HiSeq lane. In the source study's methods: Raw barcoded reads were processed with MIGEC, discarding single-read molecular identifier groups before consensus assembly and CDR3 extraction. VDJtools was used for post-analysis of the clonotype tables, and diversity was normalized by down-sampling every dataset to the size of the smallest sample. Repertoire overlap clustering matched CDR3 amino acid but not nucleotide sequences to correct batch-related cross-sample contamination. TCRdb reanalyzed the raw reads on its own, using fastp at Q25 for trimming and MiXCR for clone calling, and kept in-frame beta chains. Identical CDR3 protein sequences are pooled into one entry, listed with their most common genes and DNA. It is TCRdb's table, rather than the study itself, that gives the V and J calls and clone size. This sample holds more than 450,000 distinct CDR3 sequences; about 40% were observed only once. The ten largest account for under 2% of the sample.

The sample holds a few counts of this clonotype. The antigen it binds to is not known. No much larger clone is present one base from it, and per-base qualities are unavailable. To demonstrate the VDJtools post-analysis software, the study profiled TCR beta repertoires from the peripheral blood of about a dozen young patients with multiple sclerosis. Multiple sclerosis patients were children and adolescents aged roughly 6 to 16 years. The cysteine opens and the phenylalanine closes a CDR3 of 13 amino acids. Only the CDR3 DNA is retained, 39 bases long and in frame from the first base. Reading the germline V gene gives CDR1 MGHDK and CDR2 SYGVNS. V loses 0 bases, J loses 7 bases, and the germline ends lie 9 bases apart.

This chain is built from TRBV25-1 and TRBJ2-5, with a tentative D gene TRBD2 over 6 matching bases. The source is a girl aged 10 to 17 with multiple sclerosis. The sequenced sample consisted of blood. The CDR3 reads CASSEYFGGTQYF. The DNA sequence is as follows: TGTGCCAGCAGTGAATACTTCGGGGGGACCCAGTACTTC.